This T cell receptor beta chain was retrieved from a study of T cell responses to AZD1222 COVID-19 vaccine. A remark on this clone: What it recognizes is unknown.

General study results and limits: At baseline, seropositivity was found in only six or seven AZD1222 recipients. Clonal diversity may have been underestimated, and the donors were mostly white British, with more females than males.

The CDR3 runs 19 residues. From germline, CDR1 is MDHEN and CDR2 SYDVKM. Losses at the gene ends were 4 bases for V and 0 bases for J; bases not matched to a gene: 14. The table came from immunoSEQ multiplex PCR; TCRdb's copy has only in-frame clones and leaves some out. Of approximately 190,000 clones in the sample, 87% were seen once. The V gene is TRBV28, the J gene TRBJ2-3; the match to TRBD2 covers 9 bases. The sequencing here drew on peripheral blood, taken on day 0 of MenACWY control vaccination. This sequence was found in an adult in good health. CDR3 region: CASSSPAGGGATSTDTQYF. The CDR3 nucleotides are TGTGCCAGCAGTTCCCCTGCGGGAGGGGGGGCAACTAGCACAGATACGCAGTATTTT.